This T cell receptor beta chain is from a study of cytomegalovirus exposure and HLA in healthy donors. Trimming removed 4 bases from V and 5 bases from J, with 15 bases in between. The germline V gene has CDR1 SGHDT and CDR2 YYEEEE. The CDR3 length is 14 residues. The PCR ran on 60 Vbeta and 13 Jbeta primers. Clones were sequenced by immunoSEQ multiplex PCR, and TCRdb holds only the in-frame ones, with some missing. The table has approximately 110,000 clones, around 84% seen once. Study outcomes and limitations: Sequencing artifact likely explains a cluster of highly shared sequence variants. Prior analysis indicated that the majority of TCR beta V segments exhibited productivity approximately 90% or approximately 30% of the time. Reportedly, fewer N-insertions than the roughly 600-donor mean appeared in an Asian-associated ancestry cluster in a later analysis.

Of note for this clone: The antigen is not known.

The TCR comes from a young man in good health and CMV-seropositive. The sequencing input was PBMCs. The rearrangement joins TRBV5-6 to TRBJ1-2; D not resolved. The CDR3 region has the DNA TGTGCCAGCAGCCGGGGAGGACCTTCGTATGGCTACACCTTC. It encodes CASSRGGPSYGYTF.